A single sample is the source of the 24 T cell receptor beta chains below, sequenced in a study of shared T cell receptors in the human thymus. The repertoire was sequenced with immunoSEQ multiplex PCR; TCRdb's copy has only in-frame clones and lacks some. Here the sample spans about 660,000 clones, around 87% being singletons. These data were also filed under a second study, of human thymus T cells.

Sequencing used thymocytes. The receptors come from a boy under two years old with a congenital heart defect.

The chain employs TRBV5-4 and TRBJ2-1, with 14 bases lining up with TRBD2. The CDR3 extends over 19 amino acids. CDR1 SGHNT and CDR2 YYREEE come from the germline V gene (reference sequence). V was clipped by 4 bases and J by 2 bases; unmatched bases: 11. In DNA form, the CDR3 reads TGTGCCAGCAGCATGACTAGCGGGGGGGCCGTGTCTCCCTACAATGAGCAGTTCTTC. Translated, it gives CASSMTSGGAVSPYNEQFF.

The chain recombines TRBV7-2 with TRBJ1-5, with D perhaps TRBD1 (6 bases). Looked up from germline, CDR1 is SGHTA and CDR2 is FQGNSA. This CDR3 has 12 residues. Trimming pared 3 bases from V and 9 bases from J, leaving 9 bases between. CDR3 amino acids: CASSLRGTPQHF. The CDR3, as DNA: TGTGCCAGCAGCTTGAGGGGGACGCCCCAGCATTTT. The entire variable domain, with the rest obtained from reference TRBV7-2 and TRBJ1-5, is as follows: GAGVSQSPSNKVTEKGKDVELRCDPISGHTALYWYRQSLGQGLEFLIYFQGNSAPDKSGLPSDRFSAERTGGSVSTLTIQRTQQEDSAVYLCASSLRGTPQHFGDGTRLSIL.

The rearrangement links TRBV19 to TRBJ1-5, with 8 bases that match TRBD1. Germline loops: CDR1 LNHDA, CDR2 SQIVND (reference sequence). After removal of 7 bases from V and 1 base from J, the junction contained 15 bases not matched to a gene. The CDR3 has 18 amino acids. The CDR3 DNA follows: TGTGCCAGTACCCTGACAGGGGAGGAGGACTCGAGCAATCAGCCCCAGCATTTT. Amino acid sequence: CASTLTGEEDSSNQPQHF.

The chain recombines TRBV6-5 with TRBJ1-6; D perhaps matches TRBD1 (6 bases). The CDR3 length is 16 residues. CDR1 is MNHEY and CDR2 is SVGAGI in the germline V gene. V was trimmed by 2 bases and J by 5 bases, leaving 13 bases between them. The CDR3 protein is CASSYGWPGDNSPLHF. The DNA for the CDR3 is TGTGCCAGCAGTTACGGCTGGCCAGGGGATAATTCACCCCTCCACTTT.

This chain joins TRBV28 and TRBJ1-3; 9 positions match TRBD1. CDR1 and CDR2 (germline): MDHEN, SYDVKM. V lost 7 bases and J lost 1; bases outside the gene matches: 5. The CDR3 contains 15 residues. Here the CDR3 DNA reads TGTGCCAGCAAGAAACAGGGGGCATCTGGAAACACCATATATTTT. Residues: CASKKQGASGNTIYF.

The chain joins TRBV7-6 to TRBJ1-3; 7 bases fit TRBD1. Trimming removed 2 bases from V and 0 bases from J; junction bases left unmatched: 13. The CDR3 consists of 19 residues. Germline loops: CDR1 SGHVS, CDR2 FNYEAQ. CDR3 sequence: CASSLSAGGTALSGNTIYF. The CDR3 DNA reads TGTGCCAGCAGCTTATCTGCTGGAGGGACAGCGCTCTCTGGAAACACCATATATTTT.

The chain's CDR3 is CASSLSTRANTEAFF. CDR3 coding DNA: TGTGCCAGCAGCTTATCGACCAGGGCGAACACTGAAGCTTTCTTT. This sequence joins TRBV7-2 and TRBJ1-1; TRBD1 is a possible D gene (5 bases). V lost 2 bases and J lost 1, with 11 bases in between. Germline V gene lookup returns CDR1 SGHTA and CDR2 FQGNSA. This CDR3 comprises 15 residues.

The V gene is TRBV29-1, the J gene TRBJ2-1; D is perhaps TRBD2 (6 bases). This CDR3 spans 14 amino acids. With 8 bases removed from V and 3 bases from J, the gap between germline ends came to 17 bases. Germline V gives CDR1 SQVTM, CDR2 ANQGSEA. In DNA, the CDR3 is TGCAGCACATCAGCGGGCGTCTTCTACAATGAGCAGTTCTTC. It encodes CSTSAGVFYNEQFF.

This chain uses TRBV4-1 with TRBJ1-1; 8 bases map to TRBD1. The CDR3 runs 13 residues. V lost 1 base, J lost 7 bases, and 2 bases stayed unmatched. The V gene's germline CDR1 is MGHRA and CDR2 YSYEKL. The CDR3: CASSQGQGFEAFF. Here the CDR3 DNA reads TGCGCCAGCAGCCAAGGACAGGGGTTTGAAGCTTTCTTT.

J is TRBJ1-2 and V is TRBV5-1, with D hard to call. The germline CDR1 and CDR2 sequences are SGHRS and YFSETQ. CDR3 length: 12 amino acids. Trimming removed 3 bases from V and 2 bases from J, with 5 bases in between. This CDR3 is CASSSENYGYTF. The CDR3 DNA sequence: TGCGCCAGCAGCTCCGAGAACTATGGCTACACCTTC.

CDR3 coding DNA: TGTGCCATCACTTTCAGTGGCAATCAGCCCCAGCATTTT. It translates to CAITFSGNQPQHF. This chain joins TRBV10-3 and TRBJ1-5, with unresolved D. Trimming removed 7 bases at V and 2 bases at J, with 9 bases between. The length of the CDR3 is 13 residues. CDR1 is ENHRY and CDR2 is SYGVKD in the germline V gene.

The chain links TRBV5-1 to TRBJ2-3; 12 bases agree with TRBD2. V dropped 2 bases and J dropped 2; count of bases not matched to a gene: 3. Per the germline V gene, CDR1 is SGHRS and CDR2 is YFSETQ. The CDR3 loop spans 16 amino acids. The CDR3 reads CASSFWTSGNTDTQYF. The CDR3 coding sequence is TGCGCCAGCAGCTTTTGGACTAGCGGGAACACAGATACGCAGTATTTT.

V and J are TRBV11-2 and TRBJ2-7, with 10 bases identical to TRBD2. The germline CDR1 and CDR2 sequences are SGHAT and FQNNGV. The junction had 10 bases not matched to a gene; V was cut back by 2 bases and J by 3 bases. The CDR3 runs 17 residues. This chain's CDR3 is CASSLYHSGGPRYEQYF. The CDR3 nucleotides are TGTGCCAGCAGCTTATATCATAGCGGGGGGCCACGCTACGAGCAGTACTTC.

In DNA, the CDR3 is TGTGCCAGCAGGGGGGGACAGGTGGGCGAGCAGTACTTC. Protein: CASRGGQVGEQYF. This chain connects TRBV5-4 to TRBJ2-7; 8 positions match TRBD1. The CDR3 is 13 amino acids. Germline-derived CDR1 and CDR2 are SGHNT and YYREEE (reference sequence). V was pared by 5 bases and J by 6 bases, with 7 bases of the junction left unmatched.

J is TRBJ2-1 and V is TRBV11-1; D possibly corresponds to TRBD2 (5 bases). The V end lost 2 bases, the J end lost 9 bases, and 11 bases lay between the germline ends. The germline CDR1 and CDR2 sequences are SGHAT and FQDESV (reference sequence). This CDR3 is 13 amino acids long. Written as DNA, the CDR3 is TGTGCCAGCAGCTTAACTAGGTCTAGTGAGCAGTTCTTC. Protein sequence: CASSLTRSSEQFF.

The chain joins TRBV19 to TRBJ1-4; D is uncertain. Germline lookup yields CDR1 LNHDA and CDR2 SQIVND (reference sequence). V was trimmed by 5 bases and J by 8 bases, leaving 18 bases between them. The CDR3 is made up of 15 amino acids. The CDR3 nucleotides read TGTGCCAGTAGTCAATCTGACTATGGGGTCGAAAAACTGTTTTTT. As protein: CASSQSDYGVEKLFF.

The J gene is TRBJ2-1, the V gene TRBV7-8; 13 positions agree with TRBD2. Germline CDR1 reads SGHVS; CDR2 reads FQNEAQ. This CDR3 spans 18 amino acids. Trimming cost V 5 bases and J 8 bases; bases outside gene matches: 15. For the CDR3, the DNA is TGTGCCAGCAGCCCGTGGGGGGCACTAGCGGGAGGGCTTGATGAGCAGTTCTTC. It specifies CASSPWGALAGGLDEQFF.

The gene calls are TRBV6-5 and TRBJ2-5, with TRBD2 matching over 9 bases. Germline CDR1 and CDR2: MNHEY and SVGAGI. The V segment lost 4 bases and the J segment 3 bases; nucleotides outside the gene matches: 3. This CDR3 region has 14 residues. The CDR3, as DNA: TGTGCCAGCAGTTCGACTAGCGGTAAAGAGACCCAGTACTTC. Its protein product is CASSSTSGKETQYF.

CDR3 sequence: CASSPHRGLDRTYTQYF. The CDR3 DNA follows: TGTGCCAGCAGCCCACACCGAGGGCTGGACAGGACCTATACGCAGTATTTT. The chain joins TRBV9 to TRBJ2-3; 7 bases are shared with TRBD1. CDR1 and CDR2 from the germline V gene are SGDLS and YYNGEE. The CDR3 is 17 amino acids. V lost 4 bases to trimming and J lost 7 bases; unmatched junction nucleotides: 18.

The chain couples TRBV7-8 to TRBJ1-1, with 7 bases aligning to TRBD1. Germline loops: CDR1 SGHVS, CDR2 FQNEAQ. This CDR3 has 14 residues. V was pared by 5 bases and J by 3 bases, with 6 bases of the junction left unmatched. This CDR3 reads CASSPRGSYTEAFF. The CDR3 DNA reads TGTGCCAGCAGCCCCAGGGGGTCTTACACTGAAGCTTTCTTT.

This chain joins TRBV19 and TRBJ1-1; the D gene is possibly TRBD1 (6 bases). The V gene's germline CDR1 is LNHDA and CDR2 SQIVND (reference sequence). This CDR3 spans 15 amino acids. The germline V and J ends were trimmed by 5 bases and 0 bases, with 13 bases remaining between them. The CDR3: CASSQTDSMNTEAFF. Here the CDR3 DNA reads TGTGCCAGTAGTCAGACGGACAGCATGAACACTGAAGCTTTCTTT.

This clone was detected only once. The chain is built from TRBV7-2 and TRBJ2-3; perhaps TRBD2 as D (7 bases). The V end lost 6 bases, the J end lost 4 bases, and 14 bases lay between the germline ends. This CDR3 spans 14 amino acids. Looked up from germline, CDR1 is SGHTA and CDR2 is FQGNSA. DNA for the CDR3: TGTGCCAGCAGAGGGGGGAGGGCCTCAGATACGCAGTATTTT. Translated, it gives CASRGGRASDTQYF.

The CDR3 DNA reads TGCAGCGTTGAAGATAAGGGGGTGGCAGAGCAGTACTTC. Its translation: CSVEDKGVAEQYF. The genes are TRBV29-1 and TRBJ2-7, with D possibly matching TRBD1 (6 bases). V lost 0 bases, J lost 7 bases, and 13 bases lay in between. The CDR3 loop spans 13 amino acids. Germline lookup yields CDR1 SQVTM and CDR2 ANQGSEA.

This clone was picked up one time. The chain couples TRBV7-9 to TRBJ2-2; D is perhaps TRBD2 (5 bases). Looked up from germline, CDR1 is SEHNR and CDR2 is FQNEAQ (reference sequence). V lost 1 base and J lost 5, with 11 bases in between. The CDR3 covers 15 residues. Here the CDR3 reads CASSLVLANTGELFF. The CDR3 nucleotides read TGTGCCAGCAGCTTAGTGCTAGCCAATACCGGGGAGCTGTTTTTT.